The next 20 T cell receptor beta chains were all read from a single sample in a study of CD8 T cells in Susac syndrome. cDNA came from about 0.51 to 1 ug RNA primed by random hexamers. MiXCR, applied by TCRdb to the immunoSEQ multiplex PCR reads, yields one record per CDR3 protein. This table holds some 120,000 distinct CDR3 sequences, nearly 95% found once. Sequencing used CD4+ T cells from PBMCs. These receptors were collected from a human donor in good health.

The chain joins TRBV29-1 to TRBJ2-3; tentatively, D is TRBD2 (7 bases). With 6 bases removed from V and 1 base from J, the gap between germline ends came to 14 bases. The germline CDR1 and CDR2 sequences are SQVTM and ANQGSEA. The CDR3 length is 14 residues. DNA for the CDR3: TGCAGCGTCGGGGGGCAGGGACGCACAGATACGCAGTATTTT. It yields the protein CSVGGQGRTDTQYF.

The J gene is TRBJ2-1, the V gene TRBV19; D not certain. The CDR3 is 17 amino acids. The V gene's germline CDR1 is LNHDA and CDR2 SQIVND (reference sequence). V lost 5 bases, J lost 0 bases, and 17 bases lay in between. The CDR3 here is CASSDNGDFRSYNEQFF. CDR3 coding DNA: TGTGCCAGTAGTGATAACGGTGACTTTCGCTCCTACAATGAGCAGTTCTTC.

In nucleotides, the CDR3 is TGTGCCAGCAGAGGGACAGGGCAGGAGCAGTTCTTC. Residues: CASRGTGQEQFF. The chain links TRBV12-3 or TRBV12-4 to TRBJ2-1; 9 bases line up with TRBD1. V trimming: 6 bases; J trimming: 10 bases; junction bases outside the gene matches: 4. CDR3 size: 12 residues.

This clonotype was seen once. The chain is built from TRBV5-1 and TRBJ2-2, with 7 bases lining up with TRBD2. Trimming at V came to 4 bases and at J to 4 bases, leaving 10 bases not matched to a gene. CDR1 SGHRS and CDR2 YFSETQ come from the germline V gene. The CDR3 length is 16 residues. For the CDR3, the DNA is TGCGCCAGCAGCCCCCCTCAGCGGGACTTCACCGGGGAGCTGTTTTTT. It translates to CASSPPQRDFTGELFF.

The V and J genes are TRBV19 and TRBJ2-1; TRBD2 matches 7 bases. The CDR3 consists of 16 residues. Looked up from germline, CDR1 is LNHDA and CDR2 is SQIVND (reference sequence). The V segment lost 2 bases and the J segment 1 base; nucleotides outside the gene matches: 5. DNA of the CDR3: TGTGCCAGTAGTATACCCCGCGGGAGTTCCTACAATGAGCAGTTCTTC. The encoded protein is CASSIPRGSSYNEQFF. Drawing the rest from reference TRBV19 and TRBJ2-1, the complete variable domain is DGGITQSPKYLFRKEGQNVTLSCEQNLNHDAMYWYRQDPGQGLRLIYYSQIVNDFQKGDIAEGYSVSREKKESFPLTVTSAQKNPTAFYLCASSIPRGSSYNEQFFGPGTRLTVL.

V gene TRBV3-1 combines with J gene TRBJ2-7, with 9 bases lining up with TRBD1. V lost 2 bases, J lost 0 bases, and 5 bases stayed unmatched. The germline gives CDR1 LGHDT, CDR2 YNNKEL (reference sequence). The CDR3 is 16 amino acids. The CDR3 sequence: CASSQRDRGSSYEQYF. In DNA form, the CDR3 reads TGTGCCAGCAGCCAACGTGACAGGGGGAGCTCCTACGAGCAGTACTTC.

The chain links TRBV2 to TRBJ2-1, with unresolved D. The CDR3 length is 11 residues. Trimming left V 6 bases short and J 9 bases short, with 9 bases between. Germline CDR1 is SNHLY and CDR2 is FYNNEI. As DNA, the CDR3 is TGTGCCAGCAGGCCTGAAGGTGAGCAGTTCTTC. Its protein product is CASRPEGEQFF.

V usage is TRBV4-2 and J usage is TRBJ2-5, with TRBD2 matching 15 bases. V lost 1 base to trimming and J lost 7 bases; unmatched junction nucleotides: 1. The CDR3 covers 15 residues. CDR1 and CDR2 from the germline V gene are LGHNA and YNFKEQ. The CDR3 nucleotides read TGTGCCAGCAGCCAAGGGACTAGCGGGAGGGGGACCCAGTACTTC. Its translation is CASSQGTSGRGTQYF.

V and J are TRBV28 and TRBJ2-3; no clear D. The CDR3 has 14 amino acids. V was pared by 2 bases and J by 4 bases, with 10 bases between. The germline V gene encodes CDR1 MDHEN and CDR2 SYDVKM. The DNA for the CDR3 is TGTGCCAGCAGTTTACCCCTTAGTCCAGATACGCAGTATTTT. Its translation: CASSLPLSPDTQYF.

The genes are TRBV7-9 and TRBJ2-7, with 11 bases that match TRBD2. The trim removed 5 bases at V and 2 bases at J, leaving 5 bases unmatched. Germline lookup yields CDR1 SEHNR and CDR2 FQNEAQ (reference sequence). CDR3 length: 15 residues. CDR3 nucleotide sequence: TGTGCCAGCAGCATCGGGACTAGCGGAGCCTACGAGCAGTACTTC. Encoded protein: CASSIGTSGAYEQYF. Combining the CDR3 with reference TRBV7-9 and TRBJ2-7 gives the whole variable domain DTGVSQNPRHKITKRGQNVTFRCDPISEHNRLYWYRQTLGQGPEFLTYFQNEAQLEKSRLLSDRFSAERPKGSFSTLEIQRTEQGDSAMYLCASSIGTSGAYEQYFGPGTRLTVT.

This chain joins TRBV4-1 and TRBJ2-7; D is perhaps TRBD2 (6 bases). Germline-derived CDR1 and CDR2 are MGHRA and YSYEKL. This CDR3 has 16 amino acids. The V end lost 4 bases, the J end lost 2 bases, and 18 bases lay between the germline ends. The CDR3 sequence is CASSPRSGPSTYEQYF. The CDR3 DNA reads TGCGCCAGCAGCCCCCGCAGCGGGCCCTCCACCTACGAGCAGTACTTC.

This rearrangement joins TRBV3-1 to TRBJ1-2; D gene unclear. Between the trimmed V and J ends, which lost 1 base and 4 bases, there was a span of 7 bases. Germline V gene lookup returns CDR1 LGHDT and CDR2 YNNKEL (reference sequence). This CDR3 comprises 13 residues. CDR3 residues: CASSQVRSYGYTF. In nucleotides, the CDR3 is TGTGCCAGCAGCCAAGTTCGGAGCTATGGCTACACCTTC. Combining the CDR3 with reference TRBV3-1 and TRBJ1-2 gives the whole variable domain DTAVSQTPKYLVTQMGNDKSIKCEQNLGHDTMYWYKQDSKKFLKIMFSYNNKELIINETVPNRFSPKSPDKAHLNLHINSLELGDSAVYFCASSQVRSYGYTFGSGTRLTVV.

V usage is TRBV20-1 and J usage is TRBJ2-2; 14 bases fit TRBD2. The length of the CDR3 is 15 residues. Trimming at V came to 6 bases and at J to 7 bases, leaving 7 bases not matched to a gene. CDR1 and CDR2 from the germline V gene are DFQATT and SNEGSKA (reference sequence). CDR3 region: CSARTSGRSVGELFF. The CDR3 bases are TGCAGTGCCAGGACTAGCGGGAGGTCGGTCGGGGAGCTGTTTTTT.

The chain carries TRBV5-1 and TRBJ2-5; D not certain. This CDR3 has 15 residues. The germline V and J ends were trimmed by 2 bases and 4 bases, with 15 bases remaining between them. Germline CDR1 SGHRS, CDR2 YFSETQ. The CDR3 sequence: CASSFDGGVGETQYF. The CDR3 bases are TGCGCCAGCAGCTTTGATGGTGGGGTCGGAGAGACCCAGTACTTC.

The V and J genes are TRBV6-6 and TRBJ2-5; TRBD2 matches 9 bases. The V gene end was trimmed by 6 bases and the J gene end by 6 bases; junction bases not matched to a gene: 8. CDR1 is MNHNY, CDR2 SVGAGI, per germline (reference sequence). The CDR3 runs to 14 residues. The CDR3 coding sequence is TGTGCCAGCAGGCGGGAGGGTGGCGGAAAGACCCAGTACTTC. It translates to CASRREGGGKTQYF.

The rearrangement links TRBV12-3 or TRBV12-4 to TRBJ2-5; TRBD2 is a possible D gene (5 bases). This CDR3 has 16 amino acids. The germline V and J ends were trimmed by 5 bases and 5 bases, with 21 bases remaining between them. The CDR3: CASSPLLEGLGETQYF. The CDR3 bases are TGTGCCAGCAGTCCCCTTTTAGAGGGCCTGGGTGAGACCCAGTACTTC.

V is TRBV28 and J is TRBJ2-7, with D unresolved. V lost 6 bases and J 6 bases, leaving 3 bases between the germline ends. The CDR3 is made up of 9 amino acids. CDR1 and CDR2 from the germline V gene are MDHEN and SYDVKM. In DNA, the CDR3 is TGTGCCAGCAGGATCGAGCAGTACTTC. Translating it yields CASRIEQYF. The full variable domain, rest sourced from reference TRBV28 and TRBJ2-7, is DVKVTQSSRYLVKRTGEKVFLECVQDMDHENMFWYRQDPGLGLRLIYFSYDVKMKEKGDIPEGYSVSREKKERFSLILESASTNQTSMYLCASRIEQYFGPGTRLTVT.

This clonotype appeared a single time. The CDR3 DNA sequence: TGTGCCAGCACCAAAGGGGTGGCCAAAAACATTCAGTACTTC. This sequence encodes CASTKGVAKNIQYF. V is TRBV6-5 and J is TRBJ2-4; D might be TRBD1 (5 bases). Germline CDR1 is MNHEY and CDR2 is SVGAGI. The CDR3 has 14 amino acids. V lost 7 bases to trimming and J lost 1 base, with 11 bases between them.

The V and J genes are TRBV2 and TRBJ1-2; no clear D gene. The CDR3 length is 10 residues. V lost 4 bases and J 8 bases, leaving 5 bases between the germline ends. Germline-derived CDR1 and CDR2 are SNHLY and FYNNEI. CDR3 sequence reads: CASSVEGYTF. CDR3 bases: TGTGCCAGCAGTGTGGAGGGCTACACCTTC.

The rearrangement uses TRBV5-1 and TRBJ1-5, with unresolved D. This CDR3 region has 13 residues. CDR1 is SGHRS, CDR2 YFSETQ, per germline. Trimming removed 5 bases at V and 0 bases at J, with 6 bases between. In nucleotides, the CDR3 is TGCGCCAGCAGGACGGATAGCAATCAGCCCCAGCATTTT. It is translated as CASRTDSNQPQHF.